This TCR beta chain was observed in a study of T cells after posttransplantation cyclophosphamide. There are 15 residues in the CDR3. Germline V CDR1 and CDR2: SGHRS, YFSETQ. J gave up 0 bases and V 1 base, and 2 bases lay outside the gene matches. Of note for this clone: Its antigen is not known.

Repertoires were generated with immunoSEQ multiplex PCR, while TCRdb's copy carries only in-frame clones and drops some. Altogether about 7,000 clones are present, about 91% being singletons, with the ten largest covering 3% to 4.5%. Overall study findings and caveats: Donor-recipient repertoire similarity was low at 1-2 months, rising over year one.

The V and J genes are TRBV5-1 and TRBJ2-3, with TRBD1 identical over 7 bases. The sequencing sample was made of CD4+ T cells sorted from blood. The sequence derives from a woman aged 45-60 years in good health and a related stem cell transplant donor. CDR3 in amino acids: CASSLNRGSTDTQYF. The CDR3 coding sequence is TGCGCCAGCAGCTTGAACAGGGGAAGCACAGATACGCAGTATTTT.